Following are 18 T cell receptor beta chains from one sample sequenced in a study of regulatory T cells in long-lasting Graves disease. Assembly of TCR beta libraries relied on iRepertoire HTBI primers together with Arm-PCR of CDR3 regions. TCRdb itself ran the multiplex PCR reads through MiXCR, one entry per CDR3 protein. The table includes 420,000 or so distinct CDR3 sequences, roughly 17% detected once. Time point of the sample: newly diagnosed GD, antithyroid drugs for less than 3 months. Scientists built the TCR library using RNA that was extracted from PBMCs. The sample also formed part of further work on T cells in Graves' hyperthyroidism and ophthalmopathy.

The sequencing used peripheral blood mononuclear cells (PBMCs), collected at new diagnosis, from a patient treated with antithyroid drugs. These TCRs come from a woman aged 18-29 years with Graves disease.

The V gene is TRBV15, the J gene TRBJ2-7, with D hard to call. The CDR3 contains 14 residues. Per the germline V gene, CDR1 is LNHNV and CDR2 is YYDKDF (reference sequence). Trimming stripped 0 bases from V and 0 bases from J, with 6 bases between. The CDR3 DNA reads TGTGCCACCAGCAGAGAAGAGAGCTCCTACGAGCAGTACTTC. The encoded protein is CATSREESSYEQYF.

This clonotype was counted at least ten times. This chain uses TRBV20-1 with TRBJ2-7; 9 nucleotides agree with TRBD1. The CDR3 is 15 residues long. Per the germline V gene, CDR1 is DFQATT and CDR2 is SNEGSKA (reference sequence). Unmatched junction bases numbered 11, after V lost 2 bases and J lost 6 bases. CDR3 residues: CSARSPGQGGGEQYF. DNA for the CDR3: TGCAGTGCTAGATCACCGGGACAGGGTGGCGGCGAGCAGTACTTC.

There are a few counts of this clonotype. V and J are TRBV7-2 and TRBJ1-6; a weak D match, TRBD1 (5 bases). CDR1 and CDR2 from the germline V gene are SGHTA and FQGNSA. V gave up 2 bases and J gave up 10 bases, with 9 bases separating them. This CDR3 spans 13 amino acids. The CDR3 reads CASSLSRDSPLHF. CDR3 nucleotides: TGTGCCAGCAGCTTAAGTAGGGACTCACCCCTCCACTTT.

There are many counts of this clonotype. The chain is built from TRBV11-2 and TRBJ2-3; 9 positions match TRBD1. Trimming cost V 0 bases and J 4 bases; bases outside gene matches: 8. The CDR3 totals 17 residues. Germline CDR1 and CDR2: SGHAT and FQNNGV. The CDR3 protein is CASSLDFGTGMADTQYF. CDR3 sequence (DNA): TGTGCCAGCAGCTTAGATTTTGGGACAGGGATGGCAGATACGCAGTATTTT.

This clonotype showed up just a few times. The chain combines TRBV29-1 with TRBJ1-5; possible D gene TRBD1, 6 bases. The CDR3 has 12 amino acids. CDR1 SQVTM and CDR2 ANQGSEA come from the germline V gene. V shed 4 bases and J shed 6 bases, with 10 bases lying between them. Here the CDR3 DNA reads TGCAGCGTTGGGCAGGGGTTTCAGCCCCAGCATTTT. This codes for CSVGQGFQPQHF.

The chain uses TRBV6-9 and TRBJ2-1; D is ambiguous. CDR1 and CDR2 from the germline V gene are MNHGY and SVAAGI. V shed 3 bases and J shed 9 bases, with 15 bases lying between them. The CDR3 runs 14 residues. The CDR3 DNA reads as TGTGCCAGCAGTTACGGGCACGGCTTCGGTGAGCAGTTCTTC. It specifies CASSYGHGFGEQFF.

In its sample, this clonotype was seen many times. The chain uses TRBV13 and TRBJ1-1, with a tentative D call TRBD1 (5 bases). This CDR3 has 18 residues. V was shortened by 4 bases and J by 0 bases, with 21 bases between the two germline ends. The V gene's germline CDR1 is PRHDT and CDR2 FYEKMQ (reference sequence). CDR3 DNA: TGTGCCAGCAGCTCAACAATAGAAGAAACGGGGGTGAACACTGAAGCTTTCTTT. Its translation is CASSSTIEETGVNTEAFF.

Many counts were recorded for this clonotype. The chain employs TRBV27 and TRBJ2-3, with D unresolved. The V gene's germline CDR1 is MNHEY and CDR2 SMNVEV (reference sequence). This CDR3 contains 14 residues. V was trimmed by 5 bases and J by 4 bases, leaving 13 bases between them. In DNA form, the CDR3 reads TGTGCCAGCAGTCCCTCCAAGGCCCCAGATACGCAGTATTTT. Residues: CASSPSKAPDTQYF.

The chain combines TRBV10-3 with TRBJ2-2; D tentatively fits TRBD1 or TRBD2 (5 bases each). The CDR3 consists of 15 residues. The germline V and J ends were trimmed by 8 bases and 3 bases, with 16 bases remaining between them. Germline assignment: CDR1 ENHRY and CDR2 SYGVKD. CDR3 DNA: TGTGCCATCGGCCGTGGGGGAAGGGACACCGGGGAGCTGTTTTTT. Translating gives CAIGRGGRDTGELFF.

This clonotype was counted at least ten times. The chain uses TRBV5-1 and TRBJ2-7; 8 positions match TRBD1. V gave up 8 bases and J gave up 3 bases; unmatched junction bases: 10. Germline V gene data show CDR1 as SGHRS and CDR2 as YFSETQ. The CDR3 is 14 residues long. CDR3 loop: CASKIRDRSYEQYF. The CDR3 DNA sequence: TGCGCCAGTAAAATCCGGGACAGGAGCTACGAGCAGTACTTC.

This clonotype came up many times. The chain uses TRBV2 and TRBJ2-3; possibly TRBD2 for D (5 bases). The V end lost 1 base, the J end lost 5 bases, and 7 bases lay between the germline ends. The CDR3 totals 13 residues. Per the germline V gene, CDR1 is SNHLY and CDR2 is FYNNEI. The CDR3 DNA follows: TGTGCCAGCAGTGAAGTTCGGGGAGATACGCAGTATTTT. Its translation: CASSEVRGDTQYF.

The sample holds a few counts of this clonotype. The V call is TRBV30, the J call TRBJ1-4; D call uncertain. V lost 4 bases and J 6 bases, leaving 15 bases between the germline ends. The CDR3 extends over 14 amino acids. Germline values: CDR1 GTSNPN, CDR2 SVGIG (reference sequence). The CDR3 here is CAWKARHNDEKLFF. In DNA form, the CDR3 reads TGTGCCTGGAAAGCCCGGCACAATGATGAAAAACTGTTTTTT.

The chain carries TRBV7-6 and TRBJ2-3; 7 nucleotides agree with TRBD2. This CDR3 is 13 amino acids long. Germline CDR1 is SGHVS and CDR2 is FNYEAQ. V was pared by 8 bases and J by 3 bases, with 5 bases of the junction left unmatched. CDR3 DNA: TGTGCCAGCCGGCGGGGGATAACAGATACGCAGTATTTT. Its translation is CASRRGITDTQYF.

The rearrangement links TRBV4-2 to TRBJ2-3; 7 positions agree with TRBD2. The germline V gene encodes CDR1 LGHNA and CDR2 YNFKEQ. CDR3 size: 16 residues. V was pared by 1 base and J by 3 bases, with 7 bases of the junction left unmatched. For the CDR3, the DNA is TGTGCCAGCAGCCAAGCGAGCGGGATGGGGACAGATACGCAGTATTTT. Translation: CASSQASGMGTDTQYF.

This clonotype was detected many times. The chain carries TRBV18 and TRBJ2-7; 7 nucleotides line up with TRBD1. Germline values: CDR1 KGHSH, CDR2 LQKENI. V trimming: 3 bases; J trimming: 7 bases; junction bases outside the gene matches: 3. This CDR3 has 12 residues. CDR3 sequence: CASSPGQREQYF. In DNA, the CDR3 is TGTGCCAGCTCACCGGGACAGCGGGAGCAGTACTTC.

V gene TRBV19 combines with J gene TRBJ2-1, with 12 bases identical to TRBD2. The trim removed 1 base at V and 0 bases at J, leaving 1 base unmatched. Germline loops: CDR1 LNHDA, CDR2 SQIVND (reference sequence). The length of the CDR3 is 17 residues. CDR3 DNA: TGTGCCAGTAGTATAGCGGGACTAGCGGGCTCCTACAATGAGCAGTTCTTC. Translation gives CASSIAGLAGSYNEQFF.

The sample holds a few counts of this clonotype. This rearrangement joins TRBV2 to TRBJ1-5, with 9 bases aligning to TRBD1. The junction had 7 bases not matched to a gene; V was cut back by 6 bases and J by 4 bases. This CDR3 contains 15 residues. CDR1 and CDR2 (germline): SNHLY, FYNNEI. The CDR3 loop reads CASSTGTGRNQPQHF. CDR3 DNA sequence: TGTGCCAGCAGCACAGGGACAGGGAGAAATCAGCCCCAGCATTTT.

In this sample, this clonotype turned up many times. CDR3 loop: CASSSKNRDTYTDTQYF. In DNA, the CDR3 is TGTGCCAGCAGCTCGAAGAACCGGGACACATACACAGATACGCAGTATTTT. This chain uses TRBV5-6 with TRBJ2-3, with D tentatively TRBD1 (6 bases). V dropped 3 bases and J dropped 2 bases, with 19 bases sitting between them. This CDR3 is built from 17 residues. CDR1 and CDR2 from the germline V gene are SGHDT and YYEEEE.